This TCR beta chain was sequenced during a study of blood T cell repertoires in COVID-19. Study summary: There were acute and convalescent COVID-19 samples, and they came from the United States, Italy and Spain.

This CDR3 is 15 amino acids long. V dropped 6 bases and J dropped 1 base, with 12 bases sitting between them. Germline CDR1 LGHNA, CDR2 YSLEER. Sequenced by immunoSEQ multiplex PCR; TCRdb stores in-frame clones only, minus some. The sample has about 120,000 clones, 75% to 85% seen once. The TCR was taken from a human donor in a cohort sampled during active COVID-19. Input material: peripheral blood. V usage is TRBV4-3 and J usage is TRBJ2-2; D may be TRBD1 (6 bases). CDR3 loop: CASRIQGLNTGELFF. CDR3 DNA sequence: TGCGCCAGCAGGATACAGGGCCTGAACACCGGGGAGCTGTTTTTT.